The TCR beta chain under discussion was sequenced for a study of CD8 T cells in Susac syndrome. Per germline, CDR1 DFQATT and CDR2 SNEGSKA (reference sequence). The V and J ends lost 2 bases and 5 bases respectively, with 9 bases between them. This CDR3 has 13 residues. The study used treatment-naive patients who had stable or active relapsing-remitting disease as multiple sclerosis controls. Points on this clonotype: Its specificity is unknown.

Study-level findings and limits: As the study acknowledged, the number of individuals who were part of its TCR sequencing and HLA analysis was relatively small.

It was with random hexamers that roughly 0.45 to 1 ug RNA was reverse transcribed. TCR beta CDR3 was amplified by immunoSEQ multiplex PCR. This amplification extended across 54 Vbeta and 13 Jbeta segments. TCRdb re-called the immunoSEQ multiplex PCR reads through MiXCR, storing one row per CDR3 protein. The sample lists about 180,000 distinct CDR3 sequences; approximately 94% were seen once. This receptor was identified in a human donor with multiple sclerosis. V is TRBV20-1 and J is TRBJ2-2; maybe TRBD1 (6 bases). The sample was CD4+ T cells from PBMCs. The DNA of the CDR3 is TGCAGTGCTAGACTTACAGGGACCGGGGAGCTGTTTTTT. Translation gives CSARLTGTGELFF.